This T cell receptor (beta chain) originates from a study of T cell repertoires in cytomegalovirus infection. The overall study: In public TCR beta signatures, there were indications of both CMV infection and matching HLA type. Study-wide results and caveats: Of the TCR beta families, the public ones yielded a cumulative frequency that identified carriers of CMV plus the relevant HLA. Dominating the ex vivo response were HLA-C-restricted CMV-specific TCR beta clonotypes.

TCRdb redid the calling of the reads with MiXCR, one entry per CDR3 protein. This sample has approximately 750,000 distinct CDR3 sequences; under 40% occur once, and the top ten carry under 3.5%. In the case of this clonotype: The antigen is undetermined.

The CDR3 spans 16 residues. Looked up from germline, CDR1 is SGHVS and CDR2 is FQNEAQ. Trimming took 7 bases from V and 5 from J; bases not matched to a gene: 11. The source material was PBMCs. This sequence was found in a human donor in good health (CMV status not recorded). Some clones in this sample may be carry-over from other donors' samples. This chain connects TRBV7-8 to TRBJ2-7, with 13 bases fitting TRBD2. The CDR3 sequence is CASTRTGLAGPDEQYF. The CDR3 DNA reads TGTGCCAGCACCCGAACGGGACTAGCGGGACCCGACGAGCAGTACTTC. The variable domain in full, with the rest retrieved from reference TRBV7-8 and TRBJ2-7, is GAGVSQSPRYKVAKRGQDVALRCDPISGHVSLFWYQQALGQGPEFLTYFQNEAQLDKSGLPSDRFFAERPEGSVSTLKIQRTQQEDSAVYLCASTRTGLAGPDEQYFGPGTRLTVT.